Presented here are 30 T cell receptor beta chains from one specimen sequenced in a study of T cell responses to AZD1222 COVID-19 vaccine. Using immunoSEQ multiplex PCR, the repertoire was profiled, and TCRdb retains in-frame clones only, with some absent. The sample records some 120,000 clones, approximately 93% being singletons. The material sequenced was peripheral blood, taken on day 0 of AZD1222 vaccination. The receptors stem from an adult in good health.

This clone came up once. The chain couples TRBV27 to TRBJ1-1; 10 bases align to TRBD1. This CDR3 is built from 16 residues. With V trimmed by 6 bases and J by 4 bases, 11 bases remained unmatched. The germline gives CDR1 MNHEY, CDR2 SMNVEV (reference sequence). CDR3 amino acids: CASRTDRGRVGTEAFF. CDR3 DNA sequence: TGTGCCAGCAGGACAGACAGGGGGCGCGTAGGCACTGAAGCTTTCTTT.

The rearrangement joins TRBV6-5 to TRBJ1-2, with D unresolved. Germline V CDR1 and CDR2: MNHEY, SVGAGI. The ends were cut back, 8 bases at V and 8 bases at J, with 15 bases in the middle. This CDR3 region has 12 residues. CDR3 nucleotides: TGTGCCAGCTCGGCGCCGTACGAGGGCTACACCTTC. Residues: CASSAPYEGYTF.

The V and J genes are TRBV4-1 and TRBJ1-1; D is perhaps TRBD1 (5 bases). The V gene's germline CDR1 is MGHRA and CDR2 YSYEKL. V lost 1 base and J 4 bases, leaving 10 bases between the germline ends. The CDR3 is made up of 14 amino acids. In DNA form, the CDR3 reads TGCGCCAGCAGCCAAGTTTACAGGATCACTGAAGCTTTCTTT. Its translation: CASSQVYRITEAFF.

This chain uses TRBV2 with TRBJ1-1; no clear D gene. Trimming removed 4 bases at V and 8 bases at J, with 8 bases between. The CDR3 loop spans 11 amino acids. Germline CDR1 and CDR2: SNHLY and FYNNEI. The DNA of the CDR3 is TGTGCCAGCAGTGGGCGCTTAGAAGCTTTCTTT. It encodes CASSGRLEAFF.

This clone was seen a single time. The chain recombines TRBV5-1 with TRBJ1-2; no definite D call. Germline values: CDR1 SGHRS, CDR2 YFSETQ. The CDR3 consists of 13 residues. The germline V and J ends were trimmed by 1 base and 2 bases, with 6 bases remaining between them. The CDR3 spells CASSLTANYGYTF. DNA for the CDR3: TGCGCCAGCAGCTTGACAGCGAACTATGGCTACACCTTC.

V gene TRBV6-1 combines with J gene TRBJ1-3; 10 nucleotides agree with TRBD1. Germline CDR1 is MNHNS and CDR2 is SASEGT. With V trimmed by 4 bases and J by 0 bases, 6 bases remained unmatched. This CDR3 contains 17 residues. The CDR3 DNA reads as TGTGCCAGCAGTGCCAGGACAGGGGGTTACTCTGGAAACACCATATATTTT. Protein: CASSARTGGYSGNTIYF.

This chain connects TRBV10-3 to TRBJ2-1; 14 bases align to TRBD2. The V gene end was trimmed by 5 bases and the J gene end by 1 base; junction bases not matched to a gene: 1. The CDR3 runs 16 residues. Germline V gene data show CDR1 as ENHRY and CDR2 as SYGVKD. CDR3 DNA: TGTGCCATCAGTAGACTAGCGGGGGGGTCCTACAATGAGCAGTTCTTC. This codes for CAISRLAGGSYNEQFF.

V and J are TRBV3-1 (or the pseudogene TRBV3-2) and TRBJ1-4; tentatively, D is TRBD1 (6 bases). CDR3 length: 15 residues. V lost 2 bases, J lost 7 bases, and 14 bases lay in between. CDR1 and CDR2 (germline): LGHDT, YNNKEL (reference sequence). As DNA, the CDR3 is TGTGCCAGCAGCCAAACTCGGGGGGCGGGTGAAAAACTGTTTTTT. Translation gives CASSQTRGAGEKLFF.

The rearrangement uses TRBV5-6 and TRBJ1-2, with a weak D call TRBD1 (6 bases). The V end was cut by 4 bases, the J end by 5 bases, with 18 bases between. The CDR3 consists of 15 residues. Germline V gene data show CDR1 as SGHDT and CDR2 as YYEEEE. DNA of the CDR3: TGTGCCAGCAGCGATGAGGAGGACAGCGGATATGGCTACACCTTC. As protein: CASSDEEDSGYGYTF.

The rearrangement joins TRBV27 to TRBJ2-7; unclear D gene. V was cut by 2 bases and J by 7 bases, with 9 bases left in between. The CDR3 runs to 12 residues. Germline V gives CDR1 MNHEY, CDR2 SMNVEV (reference sequence). CDR3 bases: TGTGCCAGCAGTTTAGGTGGCGGAGAGCAGTACTTC. This translates into CASSLGGGEQYF.

J is TRBJ1-2 and V is TRBV19, with TRBD1 identical over 8 bases. The V gene end was trimmed by 4 bases and the J gene end by 6 bases; junction bases not matched to a gene: 1. Looked up from germline, CDR1 is LNHDA and CDR2 is SQIVND (reference sequence). The CDR3 spans 12 residues. The CDR3 DNA sequence: TGTGCCAGTAGTACAGGGGGCGATGGCTACACCTTC. Protein: CASSTGGDGYTF.

The chain has TRBV7-3 and TRBJ2-3; 9 nucleotides agree with TRBD2. Germline assignment: CDR1 SGHTA and CDR2 FQGTGA. After removal of 5 bases from V and 4 bases from J, the junction contained 13 bases not matched to a gene. There are 17 residues in the CDR3. This CDR3 reads CASSLLAGPSTADTQYF. As DNA, the CDR3 is TGTGCCAGCAGCCTCCTAGCGGGACCCTCGACAGCAGATACGCAGTATTTT.

V is TRBV2 and J is TRBJ1-5; D not certain. The germline V gene has CDR1 SNHLY and CDR2 FYNNEI. The CDR3 covers 15 residues. V was trimmed by 6 bases and J by 0 bases, leaving 12 bases between them. CDR3 sequence: CASRLRTDSNQPQHF. The CDR3 region has the DNA TGTGCCAGCAGACTAAGGACGGATAGCAATCAGCCCCAGCATTTT.

V and J are TRBV7-4 and TRBJ1-5; 7 bases are shared with TRBD1. The CDR3 totals 17 residues. Looked up from germline, CDR1 is SGHVT and CDR2 is SQSDAQ. Losses at the gene ends were 5 bases for V and 4 bases for J; bases not matched to a gene: 14. This CDR3 reads CASSLGGDSLQNQPQHF. The CDR3 DNA follows: TGTGCCAGCAGCCTTGGAGGGGACAGTCTTCAAAATCAGCCCCAGCATTTT.

The chain carries TRBV2 and TRBJ1-1; D remains ambiguous. The V gene lost 9 bases and the J gene lost 0 bases, with 11 bases spanning the gap. This CDR3 contains 13 residues. Germline V CDR1 and CDR2: SNHLY, FYNNEI. The CDR3 is CARDRTLNTEAFF. The CDR3 DNA sequence: TGTGCCAGAGACCGGACCTTGAACACTGAAGCTTTCTTT.

J is TRBJ1-4 and V is TRBV2; D remains unclear. Trimming removed 0 bases from V and 3 bases from J, with 2 bases in between. The CDR3 spans 13 residues. Germline lookup yields CDR1 SNHLY and CDR2 FYNNEI. As DNA, the CDR3 is TGTGCCAGCAGTGAAGCGTCTAATGAAAAACTGTTTTTT. It encodes CASSEASNEKLFF.

The table lists this clone with a few counts. J is TRBJ1-1 and V is TRBV19; D remains unclear. Germline lookup yields CDR1 LNHDA and CDR2 SQIVND (reference sequence). The ends were cut back, 4 bases at V and 10 bases at J, with 13 bases in the middle. This CDR3 comprises 12 residues. The CDR3 bases are TGTGCCAGTAGTAATTTCACTCGGGGAGCTTTCTTT. Its protein is CASSNFTRGAFF.

This clone was observed a single time. The chain carries TRBV6-1 and TRBJ1-5; D gene unclear. V lost 3 bases to trimming and J lost 7 bases, with 13 bases between them. CDR1 is MNHNS, CDR2 SASEGT, per germline. The CDR3 loop spans 14 amino acids. The CDR3 protein is CASSEPFVSQPQHF. For the CDR3, the DNA is TGTGCCAGCAGTGAGCCCTTTGTGAGCCAGCCCCAGCATTTT.

The chain joins TRBV19 to TRBJ2-7; D unresolved. The germline gives CDR1 LNHDA, CDR2 SQIVND (reference sequence). The V end lost 3 bases, the J end lost 1 base, and 10 bases lay between the germline ends. The CDR3 runs 14 residues. This CDR3 is CASSITTSSYEQYF. The CDR3 nucleotides are TGTGCCAGTAGTATTACGACGTCGTCCTACGAGCAGTACTTC.

The chain combines TRBV15 with TRBJ1-5; D unresolved. Germline-derived CDR1 and CDR2 are LNHNV and YYDKDF (reference sequence). The CDR3 runs 15 residues. The V gene lost 0 bases and the J gene lost 3 bases, with 9 bases spanning the gap. The CDR3 DNA is TGTGCCACCAGCAGAGATGCCGCGAACAATCAGCCCCAGCATTTT. Residues: CATSRDAANNQPQHF.

This rearrangement joins TRBV4-1 to TRBJ1-2; tentatively, D is TRBD1 (5 bases). Germline loops: CDR1 MGHRA, CDR2 YSYEKL. The CDR3 totals 14 residues. Trimming removed 3 bases at V and 7 bases at J, with 15 bases between. CDR3 coding DNA: TGCGCCAGCAGCCACACCGGGACCCAAAGTGGCTACACCTTC. This gives the protein CASSHTGTQSGYTF.

The chain employs TRBV6-5 and TRBJ1-3; D ambiguous. The germline V gene has CDR1 MNHEY and CDR2 SVGAGI. The V end was cut by 5 bases, the J end by 4 bases, with 12 bases between. The CDR3 runs to 14 residues. CDR3 amino acids: CASSTVGSGNTIYF. CDR3 nucleotide sequence: TGTGCCAGCAGTACAGTCGGGTCAGGAAACACCATATATTTT.

V is TRBV5-1 and J is TRBJ2-2; weak D call: TRBD2 (7 bases). Trimming took 4 bases from V and 5 from J, leaving 18 bases between them. The CDR3 has 16 residues. In germline, CDR1 is SGHRS, CDR2 YFSETQ. The CDR3 reads CASSPNPRGGTGELFF. DNA of the CDR3: TGCGCCAGCAGCCCAAATCCCAGGGGAGGGACCGGGGAGCTGTTTTTT.

V is TRBV18 and J is TRBJ1-2, with no clear D. The CDR3 spans 14 residues. Trimming removed 3 bases from V and 8 bases from J, with 16 bases in between. Looked up from germline, CDR1 is KGHSH and CDR2 is LQKENI. The CDR3 coding sequence is TGTGCCAGCTCACCCGGGAGGGATTTTTACGGCTACACCTTC. Protein product: CASSPGRDFYGYTF.

The gene calls are TRBV9 and TRBJ1-4, with 7 bases that match TRBD1. Trimming at V came to 3 bases and at J to 4 bases, leaving 6 bases not matched to a gene. This CDR3 is 15 amino acids long. From germline, CDR1 is SGDLS and CDR2 YYNGEE. CDR3 in amino acids: CASSGQGWNNEKLFF. CDR3 nucleotides: TGTGCCAGCAGCGGACAGGGTTGGAATAATGAAAAACTGTTTTTT. Full variable domain (missing parts from reference TRBV9 and TRBJ1-4): DSGVTQTPKHLITATGQRVTLRCSPRSGDLSVYWYQQSLDQGLQFLIQYYNGEERAKGNILERFSAQQFPDLHSELNLSSLELGDSALYFCASSGQGWNNEKLFFGSGTQLSVL.

The V and J genes are TRBV30 and TRBJ1-1, with unresolved D. The V gene's germline CDR1 is GTSNPN and CDR2 SVGIG (reference sequence). Trimming stripped 0 bases from V and 2 bases from J, with 10 bases between. The CDR3 runs to 14 residues. Here the CDR3 reads CAWSVLWENTEAFF. The DNA for the CDR3 is TGTGCCTGGAGTGTACTGTGGGAAAACACTGAAGCTTTCTTT.

This clone turned up a few times. J is TRBJ1-3 and V is TRBV2; possibly TRBD1 for D (5 bases). Germline-derived CDR1 and CDR2 are SNHLY and FYNNEI. Trimming pared 6 bases from V and 4 bases from J, leaving 16 bases between. The CDR3 is made up of 15 amino acids. The CDR3 here is CASSRTRVAGNTIYF. CDR3 nucleotides: TGTGCCAGCAGCCGGACCAGGGTAGCCGGAAACACCATATATTTT.

This rearrangement joins TRBV10-3 to TRBJ1-2, with 12 positions matching TRBD1. Looked up from germline, CDR1 is ENHRY and CDR2 is SYGVKD. CDR3 length: 14 residues. V lost 8 bases and J lost 0; bases outside the gene matches: 1. The CDR3 sequence: CAIGTGGPNYGYTF. The DNA of the CDR3 is TGTGCCATCGGGACAGGGGGCCCTAACTATGGCTACACCTTC.

The V call is TRBV5-1, the J call TRBJ1-3; D unclear. The CDR3 has 14 residues. V was pared by 5 bases and J by 1 base, with 10 bases between. Germline values: CDR1 SGHRS, CDR2 YFSETQ. The CDR3 sequence is CASRPNESGNTIYF. In DNA form, the CDR3 reads TGCGCCAGCAGACCAAATGAGTCTGGAAACACCATATATTTT.

The table lists this clone with a count of one. V usage is TRBV7-9 and J usage is TRBJ1-2; no firm D call. CDR1 and CDR2 from the germline V gene are SEHNR and FQNEAQ (reference sequence). Trimming pared 4 bases from V and 0 bases from J, leaving 18 bases between. This CDR3 spans 17 amino acids. The CDR3 sequence: CASSSSTHWRANYGYTF. CDR3 coding DNA: TGTGCCAGCAGCTCATCGACCCACTGGAGAGCTAACTATGGCTACACCTTC.